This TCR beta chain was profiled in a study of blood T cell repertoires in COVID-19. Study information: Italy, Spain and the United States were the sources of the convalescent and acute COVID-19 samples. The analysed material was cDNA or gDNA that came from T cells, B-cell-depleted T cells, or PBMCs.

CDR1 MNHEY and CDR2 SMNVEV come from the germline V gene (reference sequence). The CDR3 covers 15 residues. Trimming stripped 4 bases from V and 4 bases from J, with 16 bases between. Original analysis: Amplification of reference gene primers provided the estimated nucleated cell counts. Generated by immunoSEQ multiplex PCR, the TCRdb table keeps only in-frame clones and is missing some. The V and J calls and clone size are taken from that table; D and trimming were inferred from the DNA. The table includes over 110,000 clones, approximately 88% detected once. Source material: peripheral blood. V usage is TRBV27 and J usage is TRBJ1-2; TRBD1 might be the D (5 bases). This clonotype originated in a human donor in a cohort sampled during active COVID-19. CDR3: CASSYRQGGIYGYTF. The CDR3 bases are TGTGCCAGCAGTTATCGGCAGGGAGGGATCTATGGCTACACCTTC.